A single sample is the source of the 15 T cell receptor beta chains below, sequenced in a study of beta chain features in type 1 diabetes. These receptors lack a known antigen. General observations from the study: Moderate yet significant TCRB CDR3 shortening was seen in Type 1 diabetes patients in all four CD4+ subsets.

The study reverse transcribed the entire isolated RNA, so it sequenced expressed TCRB transcripts. Clones were read by immunoSEQ multiplex PCR, and TCRdb kept only the in-frame ones, dropping some. The sample lists about 170,000 clones, 7.5% to 8.5% seen once, with approximately 0.5% in the top ten. Sequences were obtained from central memory CD4+ T cells from blood. The origin of the receptors is a man between 18 and 35 years old with type 1 diabetes.

This clone has only a few counts. V usage is TRBV28 and J usage is TRBJ1-2; D not certain. V shed 7 bases and J shed 6 bases, with 15 bases lying between them. This CDR3 has 13 residues. In germline, CDR1 is MDHEN, CDR2 SYDVKM. CDR3 bases: TGTGCCAGCACCCTGGGGAGGGATAATGGCTACACCTTC. Protein product: CASTLGRDNGYTF.

In this sample, this clone turned up a few times. The CDR3 DNA reads as TGTGCCAGCAGCTTGGATAACGGTGAGCAGTTCTTC. It encodes CASSLDNGEQFF. The chain uses TRBV5-4 and TRBJ2-1; no clear D. The CDR3 length is 12 residues. Per germline, CDR1 SGHNT and CDR2 YYREEE (reference sequence). Trimming removed 0 bases at V and 9 bases at J, with 7 bases between. Looking up the rest from reference TRBV5-4 and TRBJ2-1 gives the full variable domain: ETGVTQSPTHLIKTRGQQVTLRCSSQSGHNTVSWYQQALGQGPQFIFQYYREEENGRGNFPPRFSGLQFPNYSSELNVNALELDDSALYLCASSLDNGEQFFGPGTRLTVL.

This chain links TRBV5-4 with TRBJ1-4, with TRBD1 as a possible D gene (6 bases). The germline CDR1 and CDR2 sequences are SGHNT and YYREEE (reference sequence). This CDR3 has 13 residues. With 4 bases removed from V and 10 bases from J, the gap between germline ends came to 14 bases. The CDR3 reads CASSQDSDGKLFF. The CDR3 DNA follows: TGTGCCAGCAGCCAGGACAGTGACGGAAAACTGTTTTTT.

The V call is TRBV27, the J call TRBJ2-2, with 8 bases matching TRBD2. The V and J ends lost 5 bases and 3 bases, in that order; junction bases with no gene match: 5. The CDR3 covers 15 residues. Looked up from germline, CDR1 is MNHEY and CDR2 is SMNVEV (reference sequence). Written as DNA, the CDR3 is TGTGCCAGCAGTCTACTAGCGGTGGACACCGGGGAGCTGTTTTTT. This gives the protein CASSLLAVDTGELFF.

The chain combines TRBV4-3 with TRBJ1-5, with a possible D match to TRBD1 (6 bases). This CDR3 is built from 16 residues. The V and J ends lost 0 bases and 10 bases respectively, with 19 bases between them. The germline gives CDR1 LGHNA, CDR2 YSLEER. The CDR3 DNA reads as TGCGCCAGCAGCCAAGAGTTCGGAGACAAAGGGGGACCCCAGCATTTT. Residues: CASSQEFGDKGGPQHF.

A few counts support this clone. This chain links TRBV15 with TRBJ2-5; D gene unclear. The V and J ends lost 3 bases and 4 bases respectively, with 18 bases between them. This CDR3 contains 16 residues. CDR1 is LNHNV and CDR2 is YYDKDF in the germline V gene (reference sequence). CDR3 nucleotide sequence: TGTGCCACCAGCAGGGGCCTTAAAGCCTCTCCAGAGACCCAGTACTTC. Translation gives CATSRGLKASPETQYF.

The V call is TRBV2, the J call TRBJ1-3, with D perhaps matching TRBD1 (5 bases). Germline CDR1 SNHLY, CDR2 FYNNEI. This CDR3 has 14 amino acids. Trimming cost V 8 bases and J 3 bases, with 14 bases left between them. The CDR3 protein is CASGGALIGNTIYF. CDR3 coding DNA: TGTGCCAGCGGAGGGGCCTTAATTGGAAACACCATATATTTT.

J is TRBJ1-1 and V is TRBV29-1; 9 bases are shared with TRBD1. Germline CDR1 SQVTM, CDR2 ANQGSEA. Trimming at V came to 6 bases and at J to 7 bases, leaving 3 bases not matched to a gene. The CDR3 sequence is 11 residues long. The CDR3 sequence is CSVPTGGEAFF. Written as DNA, the CDR3 is TGCAGCGTGCCGACAGGGGGTGAAGCTTTCTTT. Supplemented by reference TRBV29-1 and TRBJ1-1, the full variable domain reads SAVISQKPSRDICQRGTSLTIQCQVDSQVTMMFWYRQQPGQSLTLIATANQGSEATYESGFVIDKFPISRPNLTFSTLTVSNMSPEDSSIYLCSVPTGGEAFFGQGTRLTVV.

The chain has TRBV2 and TRBJ1-2; 7 bases fit TRBD1. The CDR3 runs 13 residues. The germline gives CDR1 SNHLY, CDR2 FYNNEI. V gave up 3 bases and J gave up 8 bases; unmatched junction bases: 6. CDR3 bases: TGTGCCAGCAGTGAGGAGGGGGCAGCAGGCTACACCTTC. This encodes CASSEEGAAGYTF.

This clone was counted only a few times. The CDR3 region has the DNA TGTGCCAGCAGCATTATGACAGGGAGCTACTACGAGCAGTACTTC. Translation: CASSIMTGSYYEQYF. This chain connects TRBV11-2 to TRBJ2-7, with 7 positions matching TRBD1. Germline values: CDR1 SGHAT, CDR2 FQNNGV. CDR3 length: 15 amino acids. V shed 5 bases and J 3 bases; nucleotides not matched to a gene: 10.

The chain employs TRBV7-8 and TRBJ1-5; D is unclear. Trimming took off 1 base at V and 3 bases at J, with 7 bases between the two ends. CDR3 size: 14 residues. Looked up from germline, CDR1 is SGHVS and CDR2 is FQNEAQ. The CDR3 is CASSLGPSNQPQHF. The CDR3 DNA reads TGTGCCAGCAGCTTAGGGCCCTCCAATCAGCCCCAGCATTTT. Filled out from reference TRBV7-8 and TRBJ1-5, the complete variable domain reads GAGVSQSPRYKVAKRGQDVALRCDPISGHVSLFWYQQALGQGPEFLTYFQNEAQLDKSGLPSDRFFAERPEGSVSTLKIQRTQQEDSAVYLCASSLGPSNQPQHFGDGTRLSIL.

CDR3: CASIGTGGPNTEAFF. CDR3 DNA: TGTGCCAGCATCGGGACAGGGGGCCCGAACACTGAAGCTTTCTTT. This rearrangement joins TRBV6-1 to TRBJ1-1; 12 bases map to TRBD1. This CDR3 comprises 15 residues. The V segment lost 7 bases and the J segment 1 base; nucleotides outside the gene matches: 4. Looked up from germline, CDR1 is MNHNS and CDR2 is SASEGT.

The chain employs TRBV6-1 and TRBJ2-2; TRBD2 is a possible D gene (5 bases). Trimming cost V 6 bases and J 2 bases, with 13 bases left between them. CDR3 length: 15 residues. Germline CDR1 reads MNHNS; CDR2 reads SASEGT. The CDR3 sequence: CASSPRTGNTGELFF. In nucleotides, the CDR3 is TGTGCCAGCAGCCCGCGGACGGGAAACACCGGGGAGCTGTTTTTT.

This clone was recorded a few times. DNA of the CDR3: TGTGCCAGCAGCTTAGGGCCAGCGGGGAGACAAGAGACCCAGTACTTC. This codes for CASSLGPAGRQETQYF. The V gene is TRBV11-2, the J gene TRBJ2-5; TRBD2 matches 7 bases. The J segment lost 2 bases and the V segment lost 1 base, leaving 7 bases of the junction unmatched. CDR1 SGHAT and CDR2 FQNNGV come from the germline V gene. The CDR3 length is 16 residues.

The chain carries TRBV30 and TRBJ2-5, with 10 bases lining up with TRBD1. Looked up from germline, CDR1 is GTSNPN and CDR2 is SVGIG (reference sequence). After removal of 6 bases from V and 5 bases from J, the junction contained 6 bases not matched to a gene. The CDR3 length is 13 residues. CDR3 amino acids: CACDRGRRETQYF. CDR3 coding DNA: TGTGCCTGTGACAGGGGGCGCAGGGAGACCCAGTACTTC.